One sample yielded the 5 T cell receptor beta chains listed below, sequenced in a study of cytomegalovirus exposure and HLA in healthy donors. A multiplex PCR was run with 60 Vbeta primers and 13 Jbeta primers. Sequenced by immunoSEQ multiplex PCR; TCRdb stores in-frame clones only, minus some. There are 90,000 to 130,000 clones in the sample; around 64% occur only once, and 2.2% lies in the top ten. The material sequenced was PBMCs. The receptors stem from a woman younger than 45 in good health and CMV-seronegative.

The chain joins TRBV5-6 to TRBJ2-5, with 7 positions matching TRBD2. V lost 4 bases to trimming and J lost 1 base; unmatched junction nucleotides: 7. This CDR3 contains 15 residues. The germline CDR1 and CDR2 sequences are SGHDT and YYEEEE. The CDR3, as DNA: TGTGCCAGCAGCCCAACCATAGCGGGCCAAGAGACCCAGTACTTC. Protein sequence: CASSPTIAGQETQYF.

This clone was counted once. The rearrangement joins TRBV27 to TRBJ2-7, with 8 bases aligning to TRBD1. The CDR3 extends over 16 amino acids. Germline V lookup: CDR1 MNHEY, CDR2 SMNVEV (reference sequence). J lost 0 bases, V lost 0 bases, and 4 bases had no gene match. The CDR3 here is CASSLSPGTGSYEQYF. The CDR3 DNA follows: TGTGCCAGCAGTTTATCTCCCGGGACAGGCTCCTACGAGCAGTACTTC.

This chain uses TRBV7-2 with TRBJ2-7, with 11 nucleotides matching TRBD2. Unmatched junction bases numbered 10, after V lost 6 bases and J lost 6 bases. Germline values: CDR1 SGHTA, CDR2 FQGNSA. The CDR3 spans 15 residues. The CDR3 bases are TGTGCCAGCAGTCTTAGCGGGAGGGTAGTATCCGAGCAGTACTTC. It translates to CASSLSGRVVSEQYF.

The genes are TRBV27 and TRBJ1-1; D is undetermined. This CDR3 contains 12 residues. Per germline, CDR1 MNHEY and CDR2 SMNVEV (reference sequence). Trimming cost V 8 bases and J 1 base, with 8 bases left between them. The CDR3 sequence: CASAAGNTEAFF. CDR3 nucleotides: TGTGCCAGCGCCGCAGGGAACACTGAAGCTTTCTTT.

The rearrangement joins TRBV28 to TRBJ1-1; the D is unclear. Looked up from germline, CDR1 is MDHEN and CDR2 is SYDVKM. The germline V and J ends were trimmed by 7 bases and 1 base, with 10 bases remaining between them. The CDR3 extends over 13 amino acids. In DNA, the CDR3 is TGTGCCAGCATCCCCTCAGGGAACACTGAAGCTTTCTTT. As protein: CASIPSGNTEAFF.